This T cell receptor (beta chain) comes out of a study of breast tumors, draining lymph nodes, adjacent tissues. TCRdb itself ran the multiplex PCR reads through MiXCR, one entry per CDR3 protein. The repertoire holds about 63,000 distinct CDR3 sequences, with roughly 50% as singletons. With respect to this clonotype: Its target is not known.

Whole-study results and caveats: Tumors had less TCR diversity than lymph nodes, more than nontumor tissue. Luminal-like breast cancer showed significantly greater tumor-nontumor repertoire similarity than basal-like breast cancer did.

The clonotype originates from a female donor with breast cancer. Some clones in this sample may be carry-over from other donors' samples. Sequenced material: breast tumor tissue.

The CDR3 nucleotides are TGTGCCACCAAAGTTCTAGGCGGGAGCGGGGCAGATACGCAGTATTTT. The encoded protein is CATKVLGGSGADTQYF. The gene calls are TRBV15 and TRBJ2-3; 7 positions match TRBD2. Germline V gene sequence: CDR1 LNHNV, CDR2 YYDKDF (reference sequence). This CDR3 is 16 amino acids long. V was pared by 7 bases and J by 4 bases, with 14 bases of the junction left unmatched.